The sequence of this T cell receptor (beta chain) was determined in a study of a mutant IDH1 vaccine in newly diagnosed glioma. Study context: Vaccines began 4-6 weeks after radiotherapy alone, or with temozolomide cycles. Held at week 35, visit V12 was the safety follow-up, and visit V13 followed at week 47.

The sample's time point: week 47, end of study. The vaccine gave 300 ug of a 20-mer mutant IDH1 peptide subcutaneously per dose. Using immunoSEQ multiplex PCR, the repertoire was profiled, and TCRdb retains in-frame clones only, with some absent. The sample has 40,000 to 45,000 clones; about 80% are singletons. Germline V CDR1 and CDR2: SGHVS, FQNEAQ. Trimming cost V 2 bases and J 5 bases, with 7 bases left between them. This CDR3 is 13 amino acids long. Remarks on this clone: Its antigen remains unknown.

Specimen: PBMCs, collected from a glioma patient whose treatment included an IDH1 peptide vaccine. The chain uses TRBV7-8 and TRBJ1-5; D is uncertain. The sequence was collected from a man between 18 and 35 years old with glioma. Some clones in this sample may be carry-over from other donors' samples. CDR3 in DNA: TGTGCCAGCAGCTTACAACAGCATCAGCCCCAGCATTTT. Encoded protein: CASSLQQHQPQHF.